This T cell receptor (beta chain) was sequenced during a study of cytomegalovirus exposure and HLA in healthy donors listed by TCRdb under 2017. As for the study more broadly: According to a later analysis, the roughly 120 validation repertoires were produced on the same platform as the 700 or so repertoires of the first cohort. The study was designed to test whether signatures of past pathogen exposure could be identified by cataloging public T cell receptors. A separate validation cohort of 90 to 150 different subjects was used in addition to the roughly 640-subject first cohort. To predict cytomegalovirus infection status, the study brought together high-throughput TCR immunosequencing, statistical association of individual TCRs with disease status, and machine learning.

The donors belonged to the validation cohort of over a hundred subjects, which was separate from the roughly 700-subject first cohort. What the authors observed across the whole study: Most TCR sequences were observed very rarely across donors, whereas some public TCRs were present in many individuals. Three of the identified cytomegalovirus-associated TCR beta chains were confirmed in vitro to be specific for cytomegalovirus antigens. In a later analysis, TCRs clustered in the first cohort were found to also tend to co-occur in the 130 or so validation repertoires, with 90% to 95% of cluster scores above 0. The study listed around 160 TCR beta chains as associated with cytomegalovirus. In both the original and validation cohorts, the classifier was reported to diagnose cytomegalovirus status with high specificity and sensitivity. According to the authors, the approach could potentially be generalized to other disease states and immunological phenotypes. A later analysis lacked HLA typing for the validation cohort, so it scored co-occurrence in that cohort across all 120 repertoires.

The library came from the immunoSEQ multiplex PCR assay. The published analysis was carried out like this. To diagnose cytomegalovirus status from the catalog of TCR beta chain sequences, a statistical classification framework was built. TCRdb mirrors the immuneACCESS table, restricted to in-frame sequences. Some clones are absent from its copies; in checked studies, under half trace to an unresolved V gene, and the reason for the others is unknown. V and J calls and clone size are copied from that table; D and trimming were computed from the DNA. In this sample the table shows 71,000 or so clones, approximately 95% of which occur a single time. The ten largest account for approximately 2% of the sample. As to this clone: The specificity of this receptor is unknown. No clone much larger than this one lies a single base away; base qualities are absent.

This sequence originates from a woman in her late teens or twenties in good health and CMV-seronegative. The material sequenced was PBMCs.

In nucleotides, the sequence is TGTGCCAGCAAAATTAGCGGGGGGGCTGGTGAGCAGTTCTTC. Translated, it gives CASKISGGAGEQFF. Recombination linked TRBV2 to TRBJ2-1; the central 11 bases match TRBD2. CDR1 SNHLY and CDR2 FYNNEI are derived from the germline V gene. V has 7 bases trimmed and J has 9 bases trimmed; junction bases matching no gene number 8. Inclusive of the bounding cysteine and phenylalanine, the CDR3 is 14 residues long. Here the CDR3 DNA is all that survives: 42 bases in frame from base 1.